This T cell receptor (beta chain) appears in the sequencing data of a study of T cells in Graves' hyperthyroidism and ophthalmopathy. Study information: The authors collected peripheral blood at initial diagnosis, before any treatment. Study-wide results and limits: Blood held most thyroid clonotypes expanded above 0.001 frequency. Before onset, by a median of around six months, the model predicted ophthalmopathy.

CDR1 and CDR2 (germline): SGHTA, FQGNSA. V lost 0 bases, J lost 4 bases, and 6 bases lay in between. The CDR3 length is 14 residues. PBMCs stemmed from approximately 10 ml fresh peripheral blood. A note on this clonotype: The antigen is undetermined. A read error may be the cause here, since a much bigger clone is one base away. This is likely a read error, given that the CDR3 carries no conserved phenylalanine or tryptophan at its end.

Amplified TCR beta CDR3 regions came from RNA transcripts. The primer set for the first-round RT-PCR of the TCR CDR3 was HTBI. MiXCR was run by TCRdb on the multiplex PCR reads, yielding one entry per CDR3 protein. The table lists some 360,000 distinct CDR3 sequences, 15% to 20% of them singletons. This receptor was identified in a woman aged 40 to 50 with Graves' ophthalmopathy. This chain connects TRBV7-2 to TRBJ2-2; D gene uncertain. Material for sequencing was blood. CDR3 protein: CASSLAGFTGELFL. The CDR3 DNA is TGTGCCAGCAGCTTAGCGGGTTTCACCGGGGAGCTGTTTCTT.